This TCR beta chain was sequenced in a study of cytomegalovirus exposure and HLA in healthy donors. The CDR3 is 15 amino acids. Germline-derived CDR1 and CDR2 are SEHNR and FQNEAQ (reference sequence). V dropped 7 bases and J dropped 0 bases, with 16 bases sitting between them. Here immunoSEQ multiplex PCR was the method, and the copy in TCRdb shows in-frame clones only, minus some. Of 200,000 or so clones listed, just over 90% are singletons. From the roughly 120-subject validation cohort, which was separate from the approximately 720-subject first cohort, the donors were drawn. Sequencing was performed on PBMCs. The rearrangement links TRBV7-9 to TRBJ2-7, with a possible D match to TRBD2 (6 bases). The clonotype originates from a woman aged 18-29 years in good health and CMV-seronegative. The CDR3 bases are TGTGCCAGCACCCGTCTAGCGTTATACTCCTACGAGCAGTACTTC. Translated: CASTRLALYSYEQYF.